The 25 T cell receptor beta chains below all came from one sample that was sequenced in a study of blood T cell repertoires in COVID-19 (TCRdb year 2020). The library was prepared using the immunoSEQ multiplex PCR assay. As stored in TCRdb, this immuneACCESS dataset retains in-frame rearrangements with V and J assigned. A fraction of the clones does not appear; measured against another copy, unresolved V genes explain less than half of the discrepancy, and the remainder lacks a known reason. The sample table contains 150,000 to 200,000 clones; only one count was recorded for roughly 89% of them. 5% to 6% of the sample belongs to the ten largest clones. The sample consisted of peripheral blood. All receptors derive from a human donor in a cohort sampled during active COVID-19.

The DNA for the CDR3 is TGTGCCAGCAGCGTGCGGGGGATCACAGATACGCAGTATTTT. This sequence encodes CASSVRGITDTQYF. The chain is built from TRBV9 and TRBJ2-3, with 7 positions matching TRBD2. This CDR3 contains 14 residues. Losses at the gene ends were 2 bases for V and 2 bases for J; bases not matched to a gene: 2. The V gene's germline CDR1 is SGDLS and CDR2 YYNGEE. Full variable domain (missing parts from reference TRBV9 and TRBJ2-3): DSGVTQTPKHLITATGQRVTLRCSPRSGDLSVYWYQQSLDQGLQFLIQYYNGEERAKGNILERFSAQQFPDLHSELNLSSLELGDSALYFCASSVRGITDTQYFGPGTRLTVL.

This sequence joins TRBV19 and TRBJ2-2, with D possibly matching TRBD1 (6 bases). CDR1 and CDR2 from the germline V gene are LNHDA and SQIVND (reference sequence). The length of the CDR3 is 14 residues. V lost 4 bases and J lost 6, with 12 bases in between. The CDR3 reads CASSNRVNAGELFF. The CDR3 region has the DNA TGTGCCAGTAGTAACAGGGTTAACGCCGGGGAGCTGTTTTTT. The entire variable domain, with the rest obtained from reference TRBV19 and TRBJ2-2, is as follows: DGGITQSPKYLFRKEGQNVTLSCEQNLNHDAMYWYRQDPGQGLRLIYYSQIVNDFQKGDIAEGYSVSREKKESFPLTVTSAQKNPTAFYLCASSNRVNAGELFFGEGSRLTVL.

The count of this clone is one. J is TRBJ1-1 and V is TRBV25-1; a weak D match, TRBD1 (6 bases). CDR3 size: 16 residues. Germline CDR1 reads MGHDK; CDR2 reads SYGVNS. Deletions cut 3 bases from V and 1 base from J, with 15 bases between. This CDR3 is CASSDHSKQGNTEAFF. The CDR3 nucleotides read TGTGCCAGCAGTGACCATTCCAAACAGGGGAACACTGAAGCTTTCTTT.

A single count supports this clone. J is TRBJ1-1 and V is TRBV30; D ambiguous. The CDR3 runs to 12 residues. V was cut by 2 bases and J by 6 bases, with 10 bases left in between. The germline CDR1 and CDR2 sequences are GTSNPN and SVGIG (reference sequence). CDR3 nucleotide sequence: TGTGCCTGGAGTAGATTACAGCCTGAAGCTTTCTTT. Protein product: CAWSRLQPEAFF.

The chain is built from TRBV11-2 and TRBJ2-7; TRBD2 matches at 9 bases. V lost 6 bases, J lost 2 bases, and 5 bases stayed unmatched. The CDR3 totals 14 residues. Germline CDR1 SGHAT, CDR2 FQNNGV. The CDR3 DNA reads TGTGCCAGCAGACGTCTAGCGGGACCCTACGAGCAGTACTTC. The encoded protein is CASRRLAGPYEQYF.

This clone has only one observation. The genes are TRBV3-1 (or the pseudogene TRBV3-2) and TRBJ2-2; D is possibly TRBD2 (6 bases). CDR3 length: 14 amino acids. CDR1 and CDR2 (germline): LGHDT, YNNKEL (reference sequence). V lost 3 bases and J lost 5, with 10 bases in between. CDR3 bases: TGTGCCAGCAGCCAGAGGACTAATACCGGGGAGCTGTTTTTT. Translation: CASSQRTNTGELFF.

A single count supports this clone. The chain's CDR3 is CASSSRTSGIPYEQYF. The CDR3 DNA is TGTGCCAGCAGCTCCAGGACTAGCGGGATCCCCTACGAGCAGTACTTC. This chain connects TRBV13 to TRBJ2-7; 12 nucleotides match TRBD2. With V trimmed by 4 bases and J by 2 bases, 6 bases remained unmatched. Germline CDR1 reads PRHDT; CDR2 reads FYEKMQ (reference sequence). The CDR3 covers 16 residues.

This chain joins TRBV12-3 or TRBV12-4 and TRBJ2-5; TRBD2 might be the D (6 bases). The CDR3 length is 11 residues. The ends were cut back, 1 base at V and 9 bases at J, with 6 bases in the middle. The CDR3 loop reads CASSLGGAQYF. Written as DNA, the CDR3 is TGTGCCAGCAGTTTAGGGGGGGCCCAGTACTTC.

The sample holds a few counts of this clone. The gene calls are TRBV7-9 and TRBJ2-7; 9 nucleotides align to TRBD1. This CDR3 comprises 17 residues. With V trimmed by 3 bases and J by 2 bases, 11 bases remained unmatched. Germline V gene sequence: CDR1 SEHNR, CDR2 FQNEAQ (reference sequence). The CDR3 here is CASSFGTGTSWTYEQYF. For the CDR3, the DNA is TGTGCCAGCAGCTTCGGGACAGGGACATCATGGACCTACGAGCAGTACTTC.

This chain uses TRBV18 with TRBJ2-2; 8 bases are shared with TRBD1. Germline V lookup: CDR1 KGHSH, CDR2 LQKENI. The CDR3 is 14 amino acids. Losses at the gene ends were 11 bases for V and 0 bases for J; bases not matched to a gene: 5. The CDR3 here is CAGGQGPNTGELFF. CDR3 nucleotides: TGTGCCGGTGGACAGGGCCCGAACACCGGGGAGCTGTTTTTT.

The sample holds a few counts of this clone. The genes are TRBV12-3 or TRBV12-4 and TRBJ1-2; D gene unclear. This CDR3 is 12 amino acids long. The V gene lost 5 bases and the J gene lost 3 bases, with 7 bases spanning the gap. The CDR3 DNA reads TGTGCCAGCAGTCGCGACTACTATGGCTACACCTTC. This encodes CASSRDYYGYTF.

CDR3 loop: CASSLPGLQGAGVRNTQYF. DNA for the CDR3: TGTGCCAGCAGTTTACCCGGGCTTCAGGGGGCGGGGGTTAGGAATACGCAGTATTTT. The chain joins TRBV28 to TRBJ2-3, with D possibly matching TRBD1 (8 bases). V was pared by 2 bases and J by 7 bases, with 28 bases between. Germline V gene data show CDR1 as MDHEN and CDR2 as SYDVKM. The CDR3 covers 19 residues.

The chain recombines TRBV20-1 with TRBJ1-5; TRBD1 might be the D (6 bases). Looked up from germline, CDR1 is DFQATT and CDR2 is SNEGSKA (reference sequence). The CDR3 is 11 amino acids. The V end lost 5 bases, the J end lost 11 bases, and 13 bases lay between the germline ends. The DNA of the CDR3 is TGCAGTGCTTCCAGACAGGACGCCCAGCATTTT. This encodes CSASRQDAQHF.

V usage is TRBV18 and J usage is TRBJ1-2; 7 bases agree with TRBD1. Per germline, CDR1 KGHSH and CDR2 LQKENI. This CDR3 comprises 15 residues. V was pared by 5 bases and J by 1 base, with 7 bases of the junction left unmatched. CDR3 sequence reads: CASSSGTDLNYGYTF. In DNA form, the CDR3 reads TGTGCCAGCTCATCCGGGACAGACCTTAACTATGGCTACACCTTC.

The chain is built from TRBV5-4 and TRBJ2-1; 8 nucleotides align to TRBD2. This CDR3 spans 15 amino acids. After removal of 0 bases from V and 2 bases from J, the junction contained 1 base not matched to a gene. Germline V gives CDR1 SGHNT, CDR2 YYREEE (reference sequence). The DNA of the CDR3 is TGTGCCAGCAGCTTGGAGCGGGGGACCTACAATGAGCAGTTCTTC. Translated: CASSLERGTYNEQFF. The entire variable domain, with the rest obtained from reference TRBV5-4 and TRBJ2-1, is as follows: ETGVTQSPTHLIKTRGQQVTLRCSSQSGHNTVSWYQQALGQGPQFIFQYYREEENGRGNFPPRFSGLQFPNYSSELNVNALELDDSALYLCASSLERGTYNEQFFGPGTRLTVL.

V is TRBV6-6 and J is TRBJ1-1; TRBD1 aligns across 9 bases. Per the germline V gene, CDR1 is MNHNY and CDR2 is SVGAGI (reference sequence). V dropped 2 bases and J dropped 1; count of bases not matched to a gene: 5. The CDR3 is made up of 16 amino acids. CDR3 sequence reads: CASSYPRGQGNTEAFF. CDR3 nucleotides: TGTGCCAGCAGTTACCCCAGGGGACAGGGGAACACTGAAGCTTTCTTT.

V usage is TRBV18 and J usage is TRBJ2-5; 8 bases are shared with TRBD2. The CDR3 has 14 residues. With V trimmed by 4 bases and J by 4 bases, 5 bases remained unmatched. The germline gives CDR1 KGHSH, CDR2 LQKENI. The CDR3 DNA reads as TGTGCCAGCTCACGTGGCCGGGGGGGAGAGACCCAGTACTTC. As protein: CASSRGRGGETQYF.

The chain couples TRBV10-1 to TRBJ1-1; 7 bases map to TRBD1. CDR1 and CDR2 from the germline V gene are WNHNN and SYGVQD (reference sequence). The V gene end was trimmed by 5 bases and the J gene end by 8 bases; junction bases not matched to a gene: 8. The CDR3 runs to 13 residues. CDR3 DNA: TGCGCCAGCAGTAGTCTGGGGACAGCCGAAGCTTTCTTT. Translated: CASSSLGTAEAFF.

This clone was detected only a few times. This chain connects TRBV7-7 to TRBJ2-7, with D maybe TRBD1 (6 bases). Trimming shortened V by 5 bases and J by 3 bases, and 14 bases separated the two germline ends. Germline CDR1 reads SSHAT; CDR2 reads FNYEAQ (reference sequence). The CDR3 is made up of 14 amino acids. The CDR3 DNA sequence: TGTGCCAGCAGCCCCGGGGACAAGGGCTACGAGCAGTACTTC. The encoded protein is CASSPGDKGYEQYF.

V gene TRBV7-9 combines with J gene TRBJ1-4; D unclear. Germline V gives CDR1 SEHNR, CDR2 FQNEAQ (reference sequence). This CDR3 has 15 residues. The V gene lost 3 bases and the J gene lost 7 bases, with 15 bases spanning the gap. CDR3 DNA: TGTGCCAGCAGCTTCAAGGGTGAAGGGAGTGAAAAACTGTTTTTT. Its translation: CASSFKGEGSEKLFF.

The V and J genes are TRBV3-1 (or the pseudogene TRBV3-2) and TRBJ1-1; D not certain. The CDR3 sequence is 12 residues long. V was trimmed by 1 base and J by 5 bases, leaving 5 bases between them. Germline assignment: CDR1 LGHDT and CDR2 YNNKEL (reference sequence). Here the CDR3 DNA reads TGTGCCAGCAGCCAAGTCGGGACTGAAGCTTTCTTT. It translates to CASSQVGTEAFF.

The chain joins TRBV7-2 to TRBJ2-7; 10 nucleotides align to TRBD2. CDR3 length: 16 residues. Germline trimming cut 5 bases from V and 2 bases from J; bases unmatched to any gene: 9. Germline V gene sequence: CDR1 SGHTA, CDR2 FQGNSA. CDR3 sequence reads: CASSPSSSGGAYEQYF. CDR3 in DNA: TGTGCCAGCAGCCCGAGCTCTAGCGGGGGAGCCTACGAGCAGTACTTC.

CDR3 amino acids: CASSDSTGGVYEQYF. As DNA, the CDR3 is TGTGCCAGCAGTGATTCGACAGGGGGGGTCTACGAGCAGTACTTC. This chain uses TRBV6-1 with TRBJ2-7, with TRBD1 matching over 9 bases. Losses at the gene ends were 3 bases for V and 3 bases for J; bases not matched to a gene: 6. The CDR3 has 15 residues. Germline V lookup: CDR1 MNHNS, CDR2 SASEGT.

This chain uses TRBV5-6 with TRBJ2-7, with 11 bases that match TRBD2. Germline V gene data show CDR1 as SGHDT and CDR2 as YYEEEE. This CDR3 is built from 16 residues. V gave up 4 bases and J gave up 3 bases; unmatched junction bases: 9. The CDR3 region is CASSPGPGTSGYEQYF. CDR3 nucleotides: TGTGCCAGCAGCCCAGGACCCGGGACTAGCGGCTACGAGCAGTACTTC.

The genes are TRBV6-6 and TRBJ2-7; D gene unclear. The V end was cut by 2 bases, the J end by 0 bases, with 11 bases between. CDR3 length equals 15 residues. Germline CDR1 is MNHNY and CDR2 is SVGAGI (reference sequence). DNA of the CDR3: TGTGCCAGCAGTTACGGGCAGGCCAGCTCCTACGAGCAGTACTTC. This translates into CASSYGQASSYEQYF.